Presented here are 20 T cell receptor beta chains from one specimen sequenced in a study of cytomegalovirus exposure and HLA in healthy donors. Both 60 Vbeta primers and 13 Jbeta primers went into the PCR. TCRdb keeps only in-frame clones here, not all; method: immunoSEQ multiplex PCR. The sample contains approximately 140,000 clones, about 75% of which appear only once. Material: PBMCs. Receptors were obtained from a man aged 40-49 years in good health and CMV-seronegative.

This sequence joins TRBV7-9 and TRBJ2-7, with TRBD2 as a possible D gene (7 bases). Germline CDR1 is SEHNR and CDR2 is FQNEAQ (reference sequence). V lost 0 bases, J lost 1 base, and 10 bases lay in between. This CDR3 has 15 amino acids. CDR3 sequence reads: CASSLAGGPSYEQYF. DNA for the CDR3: TGTGCCAGCAGCTTAGCGGGGGGGCCTTCCTACGAGCAGTACTTC. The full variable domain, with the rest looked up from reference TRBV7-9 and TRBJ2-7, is DTGVSQNPRHKITKRGQNVTFRCDPISEHNRLYWYRQTLGQGPEFLTYFQNEAQLEKSRLLSDRFSAERPKGSFSTLEIQRTEQGDSAMYLCASSLAGGPSYEQYFGPGTRLTVT.

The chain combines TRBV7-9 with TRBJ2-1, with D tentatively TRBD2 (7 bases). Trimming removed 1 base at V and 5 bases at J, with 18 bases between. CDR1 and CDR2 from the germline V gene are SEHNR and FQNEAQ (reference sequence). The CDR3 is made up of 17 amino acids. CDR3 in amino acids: CASSLGGGKVRHNEQFF. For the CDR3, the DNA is TGTGCCAGCAGCTTAGGGGGGGGCAAAGTAAGACACAATGAGCAGTTCTTC. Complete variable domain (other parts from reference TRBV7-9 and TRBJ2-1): DTGVSQNPRHKITKRGQNVTFRCDPISEHNRLYWYRQTLGQGPEFLTYFQNEAQLEKSRLLSDRFSAERPKGSFSTLEIQRTEQGDSAMYLCASSLGGGKVRHNEQFFGPGTRLTVL.

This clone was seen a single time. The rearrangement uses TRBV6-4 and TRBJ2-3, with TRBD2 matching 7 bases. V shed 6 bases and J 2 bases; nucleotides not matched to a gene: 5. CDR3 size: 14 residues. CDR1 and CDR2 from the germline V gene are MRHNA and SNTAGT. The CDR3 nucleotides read TGTGCCAGCAGCCGGGACTACAACACAGATACGCAGTATTTT. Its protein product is CASSRDYNTDTQYF.

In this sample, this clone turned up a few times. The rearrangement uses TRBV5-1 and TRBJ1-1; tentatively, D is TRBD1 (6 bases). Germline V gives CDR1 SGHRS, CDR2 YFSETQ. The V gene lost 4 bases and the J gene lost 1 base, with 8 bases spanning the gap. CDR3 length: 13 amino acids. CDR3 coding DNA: TGCGCCAGCAGCGGACAGACGAACACTGAAGCTTTCTTT. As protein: CASSGQTNTEAFF. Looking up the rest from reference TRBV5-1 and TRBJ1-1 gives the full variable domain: KAGVTQTPRYLIKTRGQQVTLSCSPISGHRSVSWYQQTPGQGLQFLFEYFSETQRNKGNFPGRFSGRQFSNSRSEMNVSTLELGDSALYLCASSGQTNTEAFFGQGTRLTVV.

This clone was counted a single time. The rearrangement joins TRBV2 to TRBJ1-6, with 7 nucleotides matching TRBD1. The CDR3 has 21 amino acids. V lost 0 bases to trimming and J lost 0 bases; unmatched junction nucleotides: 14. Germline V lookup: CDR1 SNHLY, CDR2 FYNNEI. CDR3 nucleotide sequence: TGTGCCAGCAGTGAAGCGGGCTTAAACAGGGGTTTGGACTCCTATAATTCACCCCTCCACTTT. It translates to CASSEAGLNRGLDSYNSPLHF.

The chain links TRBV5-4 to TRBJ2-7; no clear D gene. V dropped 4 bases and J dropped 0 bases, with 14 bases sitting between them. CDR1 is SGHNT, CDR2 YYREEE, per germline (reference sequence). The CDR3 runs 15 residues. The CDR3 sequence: CASSILDSFSYEQYF. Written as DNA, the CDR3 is TGTGCCAGCAGCATCTTAGACTCGTTCTCCTACGAGCAGTACTTC.

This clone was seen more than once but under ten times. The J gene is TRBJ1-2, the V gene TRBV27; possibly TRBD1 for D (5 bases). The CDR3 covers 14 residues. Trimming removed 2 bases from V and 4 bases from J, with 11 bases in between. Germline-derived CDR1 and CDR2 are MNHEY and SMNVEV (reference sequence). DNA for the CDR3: TGTGCCAGCAGTTTAGGGCAGGGCCTCTATGGCTACACCTTC. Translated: CASSLGQGLYGYTF.

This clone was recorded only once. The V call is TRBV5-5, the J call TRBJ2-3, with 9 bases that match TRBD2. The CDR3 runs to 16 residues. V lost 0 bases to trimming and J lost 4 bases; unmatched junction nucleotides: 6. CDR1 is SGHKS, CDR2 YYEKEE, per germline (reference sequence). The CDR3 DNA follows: TGTGCCAGCAGCTTGGTTCGGCGGGGGGGCCCAGATACGCAGTATTTT. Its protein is CASSLVRRGGPDTQYF.

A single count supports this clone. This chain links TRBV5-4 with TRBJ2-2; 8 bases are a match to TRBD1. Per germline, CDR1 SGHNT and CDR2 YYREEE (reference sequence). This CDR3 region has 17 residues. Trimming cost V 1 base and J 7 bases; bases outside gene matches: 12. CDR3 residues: CASSLRSAGGPGGELFF. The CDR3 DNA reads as TGTGCCAGCAGCTTGAGGTCAGCAGGGGGCCCGGGCGGGGAGCTGTTTTTT.

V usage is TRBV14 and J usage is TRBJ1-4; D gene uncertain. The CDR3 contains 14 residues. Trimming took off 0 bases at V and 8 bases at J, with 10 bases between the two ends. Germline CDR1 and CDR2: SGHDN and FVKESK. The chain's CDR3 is CASSQDYIGEKLFF. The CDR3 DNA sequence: TGTGCCAGCAGCCAAGACTATATCGGGGAAAAACTGTTTTTT.

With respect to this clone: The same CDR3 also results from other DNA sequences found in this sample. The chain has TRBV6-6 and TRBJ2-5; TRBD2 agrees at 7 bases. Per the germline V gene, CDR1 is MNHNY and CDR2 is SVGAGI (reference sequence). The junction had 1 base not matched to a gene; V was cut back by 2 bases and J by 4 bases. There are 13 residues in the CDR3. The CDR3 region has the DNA TGTGCCAGCAGTTACGGGGAGGGAGAGACCCAGTACTTC. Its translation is CASSYGEGETQYF.

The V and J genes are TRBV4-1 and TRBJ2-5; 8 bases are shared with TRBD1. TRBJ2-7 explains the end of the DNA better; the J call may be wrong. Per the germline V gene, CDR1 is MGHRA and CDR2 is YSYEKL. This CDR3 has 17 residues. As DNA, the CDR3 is TGCGCCAGCAGCCGCAGCCCGAACCCGGGACAGGCTATCGAGCAGTACTTC. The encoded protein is CASSRSPNPGQAIEQYF.

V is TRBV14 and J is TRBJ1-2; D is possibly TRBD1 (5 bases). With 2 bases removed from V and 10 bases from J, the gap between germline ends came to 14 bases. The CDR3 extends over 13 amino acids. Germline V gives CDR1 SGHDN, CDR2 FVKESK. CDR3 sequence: CASSQPRVGDYTF. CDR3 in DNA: TGTGCCAGCAGCCAACCCAGGGTTGGAGACTACACCTTC. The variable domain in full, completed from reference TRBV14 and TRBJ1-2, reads EAGVTQFPSHSVIEKGQTVTLRCDPISGHDNLYWYRRVMGKEIKFLLHFVKESKQDESGMPNNRFLAERTGGTYSTLKVQPAELEDSGVYFCASSQPRVGDYTFGSGTRLTVV.

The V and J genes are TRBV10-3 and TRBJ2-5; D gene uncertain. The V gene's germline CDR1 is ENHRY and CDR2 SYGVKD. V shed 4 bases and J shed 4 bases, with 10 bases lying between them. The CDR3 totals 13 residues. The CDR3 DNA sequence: TGTGCCATCAGTGCTGCCTCGGGAGAGACCCAGTACTTC. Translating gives CAISAASGETQYF.

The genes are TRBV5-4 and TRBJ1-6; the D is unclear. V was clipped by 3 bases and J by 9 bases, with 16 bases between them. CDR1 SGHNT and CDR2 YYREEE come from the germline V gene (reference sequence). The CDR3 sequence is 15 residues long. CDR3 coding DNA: TGTGCCAGCAGCTCCTCTTTATTGCTACCTTCACCCCTCCACTTT. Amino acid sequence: CASSSSLLLPSPLHF.

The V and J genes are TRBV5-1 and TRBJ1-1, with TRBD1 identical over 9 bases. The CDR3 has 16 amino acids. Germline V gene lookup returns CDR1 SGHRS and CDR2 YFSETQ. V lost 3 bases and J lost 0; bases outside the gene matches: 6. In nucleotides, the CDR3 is TGCGCCAGCAGCTCGAGACAGGGGGAGATGAACACTGAAGCTTTCTTT. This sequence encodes CASSSRQGEMNTEAFF.

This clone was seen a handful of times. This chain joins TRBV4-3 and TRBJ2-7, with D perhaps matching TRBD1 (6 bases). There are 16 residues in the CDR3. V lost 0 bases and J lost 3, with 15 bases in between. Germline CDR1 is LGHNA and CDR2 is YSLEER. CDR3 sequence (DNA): TGCGCCAGCAGCCAAGATCGAGTCAGGACAGTCTACGAGCAGTACTTC. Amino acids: CASSQDRVRTVYEQYF.

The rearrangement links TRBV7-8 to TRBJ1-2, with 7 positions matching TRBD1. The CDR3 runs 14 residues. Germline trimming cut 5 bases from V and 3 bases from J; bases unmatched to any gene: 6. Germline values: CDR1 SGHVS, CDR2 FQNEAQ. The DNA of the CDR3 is TGTGCCAGCAGCCCCGACAGGGCAGACTATGGCTACACCTTC. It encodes CASSPDRADYGYTF.

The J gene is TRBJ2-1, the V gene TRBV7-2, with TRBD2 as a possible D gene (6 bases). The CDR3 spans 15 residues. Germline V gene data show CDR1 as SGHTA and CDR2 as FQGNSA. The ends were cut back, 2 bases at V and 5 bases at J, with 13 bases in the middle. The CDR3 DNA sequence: TGTGCCAGCAGCTTACTCGGGGGATCACACAATGAGCAGTTCTTC. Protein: CASSLLGGSHNEQFF. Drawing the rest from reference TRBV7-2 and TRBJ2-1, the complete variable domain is GAGVSQSPSNKVTEKGKDVELRCDPISGHTALYWYRQSLGQGLEFLIYFQGNSAPDKSGLPSDRFSAERTGGSVSTLTIQRTQQEDSAVYLCASSLLGGSHNEQFFGPGTRLTVL.

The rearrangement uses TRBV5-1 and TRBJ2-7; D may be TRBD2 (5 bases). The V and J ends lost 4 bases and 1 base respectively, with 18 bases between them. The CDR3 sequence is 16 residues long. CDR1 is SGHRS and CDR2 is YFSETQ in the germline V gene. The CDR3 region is CASSVGLLSLSYEQYF. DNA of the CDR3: TGCGCCAGCAGCGTCGGACTGCTGAGCCTTTCCTACGAGCAGTACTTC.